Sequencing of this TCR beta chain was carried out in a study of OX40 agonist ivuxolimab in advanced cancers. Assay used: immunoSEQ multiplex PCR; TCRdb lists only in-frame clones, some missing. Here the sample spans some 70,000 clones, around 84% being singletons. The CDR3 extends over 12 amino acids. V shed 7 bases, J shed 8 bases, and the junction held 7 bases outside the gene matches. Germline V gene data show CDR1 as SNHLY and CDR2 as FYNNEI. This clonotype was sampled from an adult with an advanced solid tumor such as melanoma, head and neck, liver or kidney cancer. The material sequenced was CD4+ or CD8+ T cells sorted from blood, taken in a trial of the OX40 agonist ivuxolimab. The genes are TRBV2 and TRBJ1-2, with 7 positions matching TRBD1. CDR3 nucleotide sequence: TGTGCCAGCACTACGACAGGGAGAGGCTACACCTTC. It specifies CASTTTGRGYTF.